This T cell receptor (beta chain) is from a study of siplizumab effects on memory and regulatory T cells. Clones were read by immunoSEQ multiplex PCR, and TCRdb kept only the in-frame ones, dropping some. The sample has 100,000 to 110,000 clones, more than 85% seen once; the top ten hold 0.15%. The CDR3 runs 16 residues. With V trimmed by 0 bases and J by 4 bases, 8 bases remained unmatched. The germline gives CDR1 SGHVS, CDR2 FQNEAQ. Sample: CD4+ T cells sorted from blood. The rearrangement links TRBV7-8 to TRBJ2-5, with TRBD2 identical over 7 bases. The TCR sequence derives from a human donor in good health. The chain's CDR3 is CASSLAAWRGRETQYF. The CDR3 DNA is TGTGCCAGCAGCTTAGCGGCCTGGCGGGGGAGAGAGACCCAGTACTTC.